What follows are 23 T cell receptor beta chains derived from one specimen sequenced in a study of tumor and adjacent non-tumor tissue in lung cancer. TCRbeta libraries were built with three rounds of nested PCR, modified from ARM-PCR. Each CDR3 protein gets one entry after TCRdb re-called the multiplex PCR reads with MiXCR. The table records approximately 79,000 distinct CDR3 sequences, 76% of them present only once. The template was RNA from unsorted bulk tissue. This non-tumor lung sample came from over 3 cm beyond the tumor edge. Material: distant non-tumor lung tissue. The receptor set was obtained from a man aged 65 to 79 with non-small cell lung cancer.

Concerning this clonotype itself: Germline and junction disagree at one end, which may indicate a read error. The chain is built from TRBV6-6 and TRBJ2-7, with D perhaps TRBD2 (5 bases). There are 13 residues in the CDR3. CDR1 is MNHNY and CDR2 is SVGAGI in the germline V gene (reference sequence). The CDR3 nucleotides are TGTACCAGCAGATACGGCGGGTCCTACGAGCAGTACTTC. Protein product: CTSRYGGSYEQYF.

The V gene is TRBV4-1, the J gene TRBJ2-4; 7 bases fit TRBD1. This CDR3 region has 13 residues. With V trimmed by 4 bases and J by 7 bases, 4 bases remained unmatched. In germline, CDR1 is MGHRA, CDR2 YSYEKL. The CDR3 protein is CASSRDSRNIQYF. The CDR3 DNA reads TGCGCCAGCAGCCGGGACAGCAGGAACATTCAGTACTTC.

Worth noting for this clonotype: The final CDR3 position lacks the conserved phenylalanine or tryptophan, pointing to a likely read error. This chain links TRBV6-2 or TRBV6-3 with TRBJ2-7; D is perhaps TRBD1 or TRBD2 (5 bases each). Germline CDR1 and CDR2: MNHEY and SVGEGT. The CDR3 is 15 amino acids. CDR3 region: CASSQTGGSSYEQYI. As DNA, the CDR3 is TGTGCAAGCAGCCAGACTGGGGGTAGCTCCTACGAGCAGTACATC.

The rearrangement joins TRBV6-5 to TRBJ1-2; 8 nucleotides line up with TRBD1. Per germline, CDR1 MNHEY and CDR2 SVGAGI. The V and J ends lost 3 bases and 7 bases, in that order; junction bases with no gene match: 16. This CDR3 comprises 17 residues. The CDR3 nucleotides are TGTGCCAGCAGTTATTGTGGGACAGGTACTCTATTCAGTGGCTACACCTTC. It specifies CASSYCGTGTLFSGYTF.

This clonotype was counted only a few times. The junction shows a germline mismatch at one end, possibly a read error. V usage is TRBV4-3 and J usage is TRBJ2-7, with D unclear. Looked up from germline, CDR1 is LGHNA and CDR2 is YSLEER. This CDR3 spans 15 amino acids. The CDR3 is CASSHTTKEFHEQYF. The CDR3 DNA reads as TGCGCCAGCAGTCACACCACCAAGGAGTTCCACGAGCAATACTTC.

Remarks on this clonotype: A much larger clone is a single base away; this may be a read error. V and J are TRBV29-1 and TRBJ2-1, with 10 positions matching TRBD2. This CDR3 is built from 15 residues. From germline, CDR1 is SQVTM and CDR2 ANQGSEA. CDR3 sequence: CSVDPTSGNYNEQLF. DNA for the CDR3: TGCAGCGTTGACCCCACTAGCGGGAATTACAATGAGCAGCTCTTC.

For this clonotype: A much larger clone differs by one base, so this may be a read error. V and J are TRBV6-1 and TRBJ2-5, with no clear D. Germline-derived CDR1 and CDR2 are MNHNS and SASEGT. The CDR3 loop spans 14 amino acids. V lost 1 base to trimming and J lost 5 bases, with 11 bases between them. CDR3: CASSEDVVMETQYF. The DNA of the CDR3 is TGTGCCAGCAGTGAAGATGTAGTAATGGAGACCCAGTACTTC.

Regarding this clonotype: Since no conserved phenylalanine or tryptophan closes the CDR3, a read error is the likely cause. The chain links TRBV11-2 to TRBJ2-2, with D unresolved. This CDR3 is 16 amino acids long. V was trimmed by 5 bases and J by 6 bases, leaving 19 bases between them. Germline-derived CDR1 and CDR2 are SGHAT and FQNNGV. The CDR3 DNA sequence: TGTGCCAGCAGCATACTGGGCACATGGGTTGCCGGGGAGCTGTTTATT. Amino acids: CASSILGTWVAGELFI.

Many counts were recorded for this clonotype. This sequence joins TRBV10-3 and TRBJ2-5, with D hard to call. The germline CDR1 and CDR2 sequences are ENHRY and SYGVKD. The CDR3 runs 12 residues. V was clipped by 3 bases and J by 7 bases, with 9 bases between them. CDR3 protein: CAISEDDGTQYF. As DNA, the CDR3 is TGTGCCATCAGTGAAGACGACGGGACCCAGTACTTC.

Details on this clonotype: A much more abundant neighbour one base away suggests this may be a read error. This sequence joins TRBV5-8 and TRBJ2-7, with D perhaps matching TRBD2 (6 bases). Trimming stripped 4 bases from V and 2 bases from J, with 13 bases between. Germline lookup yields CDR1 SGHTS and CDR2 YDEGEE. The CDR3 length is 14 residues. CDR3 in amino acids: CASSPGDSPYEQYF. The CDR3 bases are TGTGCCAGCAGCCCGGGGGATTCCCCCTACGAGCAGTACTTC.

On this clonotype itself: A read error may produce the germline difference seen at one junction end. The rearrangement links TRBV20-1 to TRBJ2-1; unclear D gene. This CDR3 contains 14 residues. CDR1 is DFQATT, CDR2 SNEGSKA, per germline (reference sequence). CDR3 bases: TGCACTGCTAGAGTTGGCGGTATGTACAATGAGCAGTTCTTC. Its protein product is CTARVGGMYNEQFF.

The chain has TRBV20-1 and TRBJ1-1; D not certain. Germline V lookup: CDR1 DFQATT, CDR2 SNEGSKA (reference sequence). CDR3 size: 15 residues. Trimming pared 1 base from V and 0 bases from J, leaving 12 bases between. Here the CDR3 reads CSARVFLEVNTEAFF. DNA of the CDR3: TGCAGTGCTAGAGTTTTTCTAGAGGTGAACACTGAAGCTTTCTTT.

A remark on this clonotype: The germline gene is not matched at one end of the junction; a read error may be the cause. The V call is TRBV29-1, the J call TRBJ1-2; D is ambiguous. Germline CDR1 and CDR2: SQVTM and ANQGSEA. This CDR3 is built from 13 residues. The CDR3 reads CSASTKGDYGYTF. The CDR3 DNA reads TGCAGCGCCTCGACGAAGGGTGACTATGGCTATACCTTC.

This clonotype appeared once. V is TRBV4-1 and J is TRBJ2-3, with a weak D call TRBD1 (5 bases). Looked up from germline, CDR1 is MGHRA and CDR2 is YSYEKL. CDR3 length: 16 amino acids. The ends were cut back, 2 bases at V and 9 bases at J, with 21 bases in the middle. CDR3 region: CASSQPFQTRTGTQYF. CDR3 DNA: TGCGCCAGCAGCCAACCTTTCCAGACAAGAACAGGCACGCAGTATTTT.

This clonotype is classed as medium-sized. This chain joins TRBV4-1 and TRBJ2-2, with TRBD1 as a possible D gene (8 bases). The CDR3 contains 15 residues. In germline, CDR1 is MGHRA, CDR2 YSYEKL. Trimming took off 4 bases at V and 5 bases at J, with 14 bases between the two ends. CDR3 region: CASSLGQGGTGELFF. CDR3 nucleotides: TGCGCCAGCAGCCTCGGACAGGGAGGGACCGGGGAGCTGTTTTTT.

In the case of this clonotype: The CDR3 carries no conserved terminal phenylalanine or tryptophan, so it likely arises from a read error. The chain uses TRBV6-1 and TRBJ2-7; D may correspond to TRBD1 or TRBD2 (5 bases each). CDR3 length: 12 amino acids. Trimming pared 7 bases from V and 7 bases from J, leaving 14 bases between. Germline V gene sequence: CDR1 MNHNS, CDR2 SASEGT. CDR3 loop: CASKGSIGEQYL. In DNA, the CDR3 is TGTGCCAGCAAGGGGAGCATAGGTGAGCAGTACCTC.

This clonotype was found a few times. One junction end disagrees with the germline gene, perhaps due to a read error. This chain links TRBV11-3 with TRBJ2-3; perhaps TRBD2 as D (6 bases). The germline gives CDR1 SGHNT, CDR2 YENEEA. This CDR3 is 14 amino acids long. Here the CDR3 DNA reads TGTGCCAGCAGCTTTGGCGGGAAAACAGATAAGCAGTATTTT. Protein: CASSFGGKTDKQYF.

This clonotype occurred many times. This rearrangement joins TRBV28 to TRBJ2-5, with 10 bases identical to TRBD1. Losses at the gene ends were 10 bases for V and 8 bases for J; bases not matched to a gene: 10. This CDR3 spans 13 amino acids. Germline assignment: CDR1 MDHEN and CDR2 SYDVKM. The CDR3 DNA is TGTGCCACTACTACCCGGGACAGGGGAACCCAGTACTTC. It translates to CATTTRDRGTQYF.

CDR3 region: CASRWATGGRPQHF. CDR3 nucleotides: TGTGCCAGTAGATGGGCGACCGGGGGCCGGCCCCAGCATTTT. This chain uses TRBV19 with TRBJ1-5; D is possibly TRBD1 (6 bases). Germline V gene data show CDR1 as LNHDA and CDR2 as SQIVND (reference sequence). The CDR3 has 14 amino acids. Trimming removed 6 bases from V and 9 bases from J, with 18 bases in between.

Notes on this clonotype: One end of the junction varies from germline; a read error may be responsible. This chain joins TRBV12-3 or TRBV12-4 and TRBJ1-1; D gene uncertain. The length of the CDR3 is 13 residues. The DNA for the CDR3 is TGTGACAGCAGTTTCCGGGAGTCTACTGAAGCTTTCTTT. This sequence encodes CDSSFRESTEAFF.

For this clonotype: An end of the junction differs from the germline gene, which may be a read error. The rearrangement uses TRBV4-1 and TRBJ1-2; TRBD1 is a possible D gene (6 bases). Per the germline V gene, CDR1 is MGHRA and CDR2 is YSYEKL. The CDR3 is 14 amino acids. The CDR3 spells CASSKDRYLDGYIF. CDR3 bases: TGCGCCAGCAGCAAAGACAGGTATCTTGATGGCTACATCTTC.

Concerning this clonotype: Given a much more abundant clone one base away, this may be a read error. CDR3 residues: CASSLWGDRKYGYTF. The CDR3 DNA sequence: TGTGCCAGCAGTTTATGGGGGGACAGAAAGTATGGCTACACCTTC. The chain has TRBV28 and TRBJ1-2, with 7 bases identical to TRBD1. CDR3 length: 15 amino acids. The germline CDR1 and CDR2 sequences are MDHEN and SYDVKM. The V and J ends lost 0 bases and 5 bases, in that order; junction bases with no gene match: 6.

For this clonotype: At one end, the junction sequence differs from germline, possibly due to a read error. V and J are TRBV6-2 or TRBV6-3 and TRBJ2-1; D is undetermined. Germline lookup yields CDR1 MNHEY and CDR2 SVGEGT. CDR3 size: 13 residues. The CDR3, as DNA: TGTGCCAGAAAGAGAGGCGGTTACAATGAGCAGCTCTTC. Translated: CARKRGGYNEQLF.